This T cell receptor (beta chain) was identified in a study of early T cells in non-severe SARS-CoV-2 infection (dated by TCRdb to the early 2020s). As for the study more broadly: TCR sequencing used bulk RNA from unsorted whole blood, so alpha and beta chains could not be paired. On the study overall, not on this receptor specifically: VDJdb matching was skewed toward anti-spike CD8 responses and likely underestimated virus-specific expansions, missing private and CD4 specificities.

The sample holds a few counts of this clonotype. The specificity of this receptor is unknown. One base away there is no much larger clone; base qualities are not given. Library creation used 5' RACE. Sequenced using a NextSeq 500. The TCR library protocol attached unique molecular identifiers to individual cDNA molecules to correct for sequencing error and PCR bias. Sequencing covered both TCR alpha and beta chains, and within each sample the abundances of alpha and beta sequences were tightly co-correlated. The study's processing was this. Decombinator V4 was used to annotate the V gene, J gene and CDR3 of the TCR sequences. TCRs were defined as expanded if a significant change between any two time points was detected under a Poisson model with p below 0.0001. Abundances of TCRs were expressed as counts per million after normalisation to the total number of TCRs sequenced in each sample. MAIT TCRs were defined by TRAV1-2 paired with TRAJ12, TRAJ20 or TRAJ33, and iNKT TCRs by TRAV10 paired with TRAJ18. A search of VDJdb, accessed on 1 November 2021, was run for TCRs annotated to CMV, EBV and SARS-CoV-2, with TCRs annotated for multiple antigens excluded. Through fastp at Q25 and MiXCR, TCRdb rebuilt clones from the public reads, retaining in-frame beta chains. Each entry merges the rows of one CDR3 protein and shows their most common DNA and genes. These V and J calls derive from TCRdb rather than the authors' analysis. The sample table shows about 110,000 distinct CDR3 sequences, and about 12% are seen once. The top ten constitute approximately 3.1% of the sample.

The study was a case-control design nested within a healthcare worker cohort in London, UK, with weekly nasopharyngeal swab PCR tests and blood sampling. Healthcare workers were recruited between 23 and 31 March 2020, during the week of the UK lockdown, and were followed weekly for up to roughly 15 weeks. The germline V gene (reference sequence) sets CDR1 to PRHDT and CDR2 to FYEKMQ. V lost 6 bases and J lost 2 bases, and the count of bases not matched to a germline gene is 10. From the cysteine through the phenylalanine, the CDR3 covers 16 amino acids. Only CDR3 DNA remains: 48 bases, in frame from the first base.

This receptor was obtained from an adult who was a healthcare worker with PCR-confirmed SARS-CoV-2 infection or an uninfected control (not recorded which). Material for sequencing was whole blood. This chain is built from TRBV13 and TRBJ2-3; 8 middle bases align to TRBD1. In nucleotide form, the sequence is TGTGCCAGCAGACCCCCGACAGGGGAGGTCACAGATACGCAGTATTTT. It translates to CASRPPTGEVTDTQYF.